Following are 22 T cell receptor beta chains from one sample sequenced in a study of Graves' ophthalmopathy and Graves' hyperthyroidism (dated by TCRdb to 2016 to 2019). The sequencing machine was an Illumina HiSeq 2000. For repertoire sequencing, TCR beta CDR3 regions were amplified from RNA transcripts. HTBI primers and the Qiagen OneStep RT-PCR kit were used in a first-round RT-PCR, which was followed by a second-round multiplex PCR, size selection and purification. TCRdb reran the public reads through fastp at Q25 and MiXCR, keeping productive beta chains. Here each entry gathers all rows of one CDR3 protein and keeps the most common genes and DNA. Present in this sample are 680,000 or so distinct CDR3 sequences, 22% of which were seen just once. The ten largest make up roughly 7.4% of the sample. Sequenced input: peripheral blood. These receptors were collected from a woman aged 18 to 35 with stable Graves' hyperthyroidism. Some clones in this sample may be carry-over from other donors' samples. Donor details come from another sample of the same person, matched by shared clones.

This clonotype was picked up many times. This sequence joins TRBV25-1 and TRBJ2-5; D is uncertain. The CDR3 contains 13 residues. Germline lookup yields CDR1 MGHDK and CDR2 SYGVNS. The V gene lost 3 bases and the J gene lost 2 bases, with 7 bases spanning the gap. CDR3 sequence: CASSEDAQETQYF. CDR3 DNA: TGTGCCAGCAGTGAGGACGCGCAAGAGACCCAGTACTTC.

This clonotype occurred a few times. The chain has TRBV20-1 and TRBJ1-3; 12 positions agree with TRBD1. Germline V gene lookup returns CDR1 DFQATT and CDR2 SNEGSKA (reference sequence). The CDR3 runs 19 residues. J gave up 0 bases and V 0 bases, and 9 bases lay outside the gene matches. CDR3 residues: CSARDTGTGGEGSGNTIYF. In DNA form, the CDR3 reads TGCAGTGCTAGAGATACCGGGACAGGGGGCGAAGGCTCTGGAAACACCATATATTTT.

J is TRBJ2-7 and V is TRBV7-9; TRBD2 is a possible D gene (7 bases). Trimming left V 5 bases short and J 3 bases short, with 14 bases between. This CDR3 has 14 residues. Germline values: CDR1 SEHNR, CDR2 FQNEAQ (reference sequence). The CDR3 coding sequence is TGTGCCAGCAGCCTCAACAGGGAGGGCTACGAGCAGTACTTC. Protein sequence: CASSLNREGYEQYF.

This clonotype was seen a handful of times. As DNA, the CDR3 is TGTGCCAGTAGTCTCGGGACTAGCGGGGGGACCGGGGAGCTGTTTTTT. Protein product: CASSLGTSGGTGELFF. The chain joins TRBV19 to TRBJ2-2, with 15 bases aligning to TRBD2. Unmatched junction bases numbered 3, after V lost 5 bases and J lost 5 bases. Per germline, CDR1 LNHDA and CDR2 SQIVND (reference sequence). The CDR3 contains 16 residues.

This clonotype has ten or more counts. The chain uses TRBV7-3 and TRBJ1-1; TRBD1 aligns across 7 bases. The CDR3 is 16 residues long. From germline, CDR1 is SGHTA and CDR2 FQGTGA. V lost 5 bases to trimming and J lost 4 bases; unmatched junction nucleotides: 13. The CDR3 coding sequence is TGTGCCAGCAGCGCACGACCGGGCCAGGGGGTCACTGAAGCTTTCTTT. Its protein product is CASSARPGQGVTEAFF. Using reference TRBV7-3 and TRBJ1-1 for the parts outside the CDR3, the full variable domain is GAGVSQTPSNKVTEKGKYVELRCDPISGHTALYWYRQSLGQGPEFLIYFQGTGAADDSGLPNDRFFAVRPEGSVSTLKIQRTERGDSAVYLCASSARPGQGVTEAFFGQGTRLTVV.

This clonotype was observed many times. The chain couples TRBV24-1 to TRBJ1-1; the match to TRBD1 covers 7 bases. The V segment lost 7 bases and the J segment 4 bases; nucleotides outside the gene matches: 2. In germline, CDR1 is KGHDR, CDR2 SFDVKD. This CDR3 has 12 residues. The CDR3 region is CATRNRGTEAFF. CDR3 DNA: TGTGCCACCAGAAACAGGGGCACTGAAGCTTTCTTT.

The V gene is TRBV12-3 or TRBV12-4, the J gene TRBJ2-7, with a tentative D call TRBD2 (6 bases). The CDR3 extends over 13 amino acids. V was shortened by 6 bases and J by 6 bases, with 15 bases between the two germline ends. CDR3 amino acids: CASSTNMGGEQYF. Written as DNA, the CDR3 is TGTGCCAGCAGCACCAATATGGGGGGCGAGCAGTACTTC.

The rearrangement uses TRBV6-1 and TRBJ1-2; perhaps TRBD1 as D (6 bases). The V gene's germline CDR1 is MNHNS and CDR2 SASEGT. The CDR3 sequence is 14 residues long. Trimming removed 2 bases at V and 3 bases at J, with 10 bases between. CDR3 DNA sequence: TGTGCCAGCAGTGAATCGCCAGGGGACTATGGCTACACCTTC. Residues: CASSESPGDYGYTF.

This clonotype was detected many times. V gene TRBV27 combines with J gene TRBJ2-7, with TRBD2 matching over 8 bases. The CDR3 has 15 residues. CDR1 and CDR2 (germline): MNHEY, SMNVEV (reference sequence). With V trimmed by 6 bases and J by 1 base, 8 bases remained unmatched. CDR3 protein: CASRQRGGISYEQYF. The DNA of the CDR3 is TGTGCCAGCAGGCAACGGGGGGGTATATCCTACGAGCAGTACTTC.

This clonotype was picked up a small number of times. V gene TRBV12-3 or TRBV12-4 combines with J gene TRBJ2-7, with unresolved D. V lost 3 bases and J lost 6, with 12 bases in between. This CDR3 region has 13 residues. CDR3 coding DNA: TGTGCCAGCAGTTTCTTGGGGTCCGGCGAGCAGTACTTC. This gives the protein CASSFLGSGEQYF.

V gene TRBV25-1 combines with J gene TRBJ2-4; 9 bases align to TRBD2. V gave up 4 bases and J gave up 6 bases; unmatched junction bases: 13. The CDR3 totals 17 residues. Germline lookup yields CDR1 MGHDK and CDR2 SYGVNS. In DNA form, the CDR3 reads TGTGCCAGCAGTGGGAGTAGCGGGAGTAGGGTCGGAAACATTCAGTACTTC. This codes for CASSGSSGSRVGNIQYF.

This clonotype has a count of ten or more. The CDR3 here is CASSIGGLYEQYF. The CDR3 nucleotides read TGTGCCAGCAGCATAGGAGGGCTCTACGAGCAGTACTTC. This chain joins TRBV6-1 and TRBJ2-7, with a tentative D call TRBD2 (6 bases). CDR1 and CDR2 from the germline V gene are MNHNS and SASEGT. With 6 bases removed from V and 3 bases from J, the gap between germline ends came to 12 bases. This CDR3 contains 13 residues.

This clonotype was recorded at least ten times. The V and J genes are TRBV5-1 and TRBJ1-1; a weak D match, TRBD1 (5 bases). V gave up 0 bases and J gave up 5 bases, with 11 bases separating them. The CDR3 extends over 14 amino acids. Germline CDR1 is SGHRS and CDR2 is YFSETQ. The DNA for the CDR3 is TGCGCCAGCAGCTTGGAGGGGCGCCTAACTGAAGCTTTCTTT. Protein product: CASSLEGRLTEAFF. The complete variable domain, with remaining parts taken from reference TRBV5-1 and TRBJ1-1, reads KAGVTQTPRYLIKTRGQQVTLSCSPISGHRSVSWYQQTPGQGLQFLFEYFSETQRNKGNFPGRFSGRQFSNSRSEMNVSTLELGDSALYLCASSLEGRLTEAFFGQGTRLTVV.

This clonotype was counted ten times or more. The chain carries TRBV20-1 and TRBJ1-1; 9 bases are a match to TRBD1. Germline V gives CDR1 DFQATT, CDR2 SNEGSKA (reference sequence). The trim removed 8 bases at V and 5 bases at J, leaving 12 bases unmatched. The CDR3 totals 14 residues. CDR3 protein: CSRWTGDRKTEAFF. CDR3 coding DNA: TGCAGTCGCTGGACAGGGGATCGGAAAACTGAAGCTTTCTTT.

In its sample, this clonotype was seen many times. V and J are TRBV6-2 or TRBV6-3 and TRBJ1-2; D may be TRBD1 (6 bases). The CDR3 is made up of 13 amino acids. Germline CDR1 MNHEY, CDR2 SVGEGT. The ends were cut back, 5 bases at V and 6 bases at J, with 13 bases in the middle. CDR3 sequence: CASSGTHRDGYTF. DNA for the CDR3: TGTGCCAGCAGTGGTACTCACAGGGATGGCTACACCTTC.

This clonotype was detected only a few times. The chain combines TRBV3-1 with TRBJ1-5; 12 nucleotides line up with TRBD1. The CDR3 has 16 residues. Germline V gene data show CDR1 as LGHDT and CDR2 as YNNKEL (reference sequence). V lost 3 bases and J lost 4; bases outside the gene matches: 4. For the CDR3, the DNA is TGTGCCAGCAGCCACGCGGGACAGGGGGCGAATCAGCCCCAGCATTTT. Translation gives CASSHAGQGANQPQHF. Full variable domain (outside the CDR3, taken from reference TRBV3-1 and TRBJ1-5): DTAVSQTPKYLVTQMGNDKSIKCEQNLGHDTMYWYKQDSKKFLKIMFSYNNKELIINETVPNRFSPKSPDKAHLNLHINSLELGDSAVYFCASSHAGQGANQPQHFGDGTRLSIL.

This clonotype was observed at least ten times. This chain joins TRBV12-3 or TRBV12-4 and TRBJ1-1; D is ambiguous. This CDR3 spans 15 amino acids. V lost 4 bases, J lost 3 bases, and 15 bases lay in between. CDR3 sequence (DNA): TGTGCCAGCAGTTGGGATGAGGGCGCGGACACTGAAGCTTTCTTT. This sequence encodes CASSWDEGADTEAFF.

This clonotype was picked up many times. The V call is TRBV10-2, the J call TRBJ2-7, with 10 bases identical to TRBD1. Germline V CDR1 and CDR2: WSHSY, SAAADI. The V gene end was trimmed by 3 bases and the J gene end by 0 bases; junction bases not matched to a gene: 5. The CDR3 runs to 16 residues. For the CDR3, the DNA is TGCGCCAGCAGTGACCCGGACAGGGGGTTCTCCTACGAGCAGTACTTC. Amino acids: CASSDPDRGFSYEQYF.

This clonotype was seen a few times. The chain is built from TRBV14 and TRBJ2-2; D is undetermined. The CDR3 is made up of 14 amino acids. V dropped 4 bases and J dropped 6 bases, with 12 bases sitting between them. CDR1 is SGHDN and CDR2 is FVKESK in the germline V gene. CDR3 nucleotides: TGTGCCAGCAGCCTTCCGGCAAACCCCGGGGAGCTGTTTTTT. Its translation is CASSLPANPGELFF.

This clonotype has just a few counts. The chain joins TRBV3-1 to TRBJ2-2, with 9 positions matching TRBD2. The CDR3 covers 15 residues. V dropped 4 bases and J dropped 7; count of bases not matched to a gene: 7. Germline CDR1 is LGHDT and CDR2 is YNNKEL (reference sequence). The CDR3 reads CASSRASGNVGELFF. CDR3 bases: TGTGCCAGCAGCCGGGCTAGCGGGAATGTCGGGGAGCTGTTTTTT.

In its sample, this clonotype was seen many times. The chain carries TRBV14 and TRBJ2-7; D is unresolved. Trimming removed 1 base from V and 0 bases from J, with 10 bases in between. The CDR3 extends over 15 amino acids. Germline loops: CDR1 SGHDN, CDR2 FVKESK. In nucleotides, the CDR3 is TGTGCCAGCAGCCAAGTGAACAGAAACTCCTACGAGCAGTACTTC. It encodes CASSQVNRNSYEQYF.

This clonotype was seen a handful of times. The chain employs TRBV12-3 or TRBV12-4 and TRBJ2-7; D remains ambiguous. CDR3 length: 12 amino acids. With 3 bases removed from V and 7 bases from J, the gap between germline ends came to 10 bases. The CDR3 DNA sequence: TGTGCCAGCAGTTTGAGACTTTTGGAGCAGTACTTC. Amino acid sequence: CASSLRLLEQYF.